The rows below give T cell receptor beta chains drawn from one sample of a study of vaccination and CD4 T cells after COVID-19. TCRdb recomputed calls from the PCR reads with MiXCR, one row per CDR3 protein. The table lists over 15,000 distinct CDR3 sequences, around two fifths of them singletons. These receptors are not linked to any known antigen. The source material was CD4+ T cells from blood, cultured in vitro, sampled after SARS-CoV-2 vaccination. All receptors come from a human donor who had recovered from COVID-19. Both conserved end residues are part of each CDR3. The D gene is left open where the match is weak. Expanded clones are given a class, and other clones once, few, many or no size at all.

d_gene	abundance	v_gene	len	j_gene	CDR3aa	CDR3nt
NA	few	TRBV20-1	13	TRBJ2-1	CSAEALRAGEQFF	TGCAGTGCTGAAGCCTTGCGCGCGGGAGAGCAGTTCTTC
TRBD1	NA	TRBV2	15	TRBJ1-5	CASSIRTGGLWPQHF	TGTGCCAGCAGTATAAGGACAGGGGGTTTGTGGCCCCAGCATTTT
NA	few	TRBV7-9	17	TRBJ2-4	CASSSITRTDAKNIQYF	TGTGCCAGCAGCTCAATTACGAGGACAGACGCCAAAAACATTCAGTACTTC
TRBD2	NA	TRBV19	16	TRBJ2-1	CASKWSGRTGSNEQFF	TGTGCCAGTAAATGGAGCGGGAGAACGGGCAGCAATGAGCAGTTCTTC
NA	few	TRBV7-6	16	TRBJ2-5	CASSIGGGGRAETQYF	TGTGCCAGCAGCATCGGAGGAGGGGGCCGGGCAGAGACCCAGTACTTC
TRBD2	NA	TRBV20-1	14	TRBJ2-3	CSARNLAGIVTQYF	TGCAGTGCTAGGAATCTAGCGGGAATTGTTACGCAGTATTTT
TRBD2	NA	TRBV6-1	14	TRBJ2-1	CASSSGSVGNEQFF	TGTGCCAGCAGTAGCGGGAGCGTCGGCAATGAGCAGTTCTTC
NA	NA	TRBV7-9	17	TRBJ2-3	CASSLAVAGEKSDTQYF	TGTGCCAGCAGCTTAGCTGTAGCAGGGGAAAAATCAGATACGCAGTATTTT
NA	NA	TRBV19	12	TRBJ2-7	CASSIPRGEQYF	TGTGCCAGTAGTATCCCCAGGGGAGAGCAGTACTTC
TRBD2	NA	TRBV20-1	16	TRBJ2-3	CSAGGTSGPPTDTQYF	TGCAGTGCTGGAGGCACTAGCGGACCCCCCACAGATACGCAGTATTTT
NA	NA	TRBV20-1	17	TRBJ1-2	CSARVGNWDYRNYGYTF	TGCAGTGCTAGAGTGGGCAACTGGGACTACAGGAACTATGGCTACACCTTC
NA	few	TRBV28	18	TRBJ1-6	CASMVGYQGGTYNSPLHF	TGTGCCAGCATGGTGGGGTATCAGGGAGGAACCTATAATTCACCCCTCCACTTT
NA	NA	TRBV7-2	17	TRBJ2-5	CASSFSSPLGVGETQYF	TGTGCCAGCAGCTTTAGTTCCCCACTAGGGGTGGGGGAGACCCAGTACTTC
NA	NA	TRBV15	15	TRBJ2-1	CATSRDYAAGNEQFF	TGTGCCACCAGCAGAGATTACGCGGCGGGGAATGAGCAGTTCTTC
NA	NA	TRBV21-1	9	TRBJ2-1	CASSTGGFF	TGTGCCAGCAGCACAGGCGGGTTCTTC
TRBD2	NA	TRBV30	14	TRBJ2-7	CAWSVLREEGEQYF	TGTGCCTGGAGTGTACTTCGGGAGGAGGGTGAGCAGTACTTC
TRBD2	few	TRBV7-8	15	TRBJ2-5	CASSLEAGARETQYF	TGTGCCAGCAGCTTAGAAGCGGGAGCCAGAGAGACCCAGTACTTC
TRBD1	NA	TRBV20-1	15	TRBJ2-3	CSVDDRDRGTDTQYF	TGCAGCGTAGACGACCGGGACAGGGGCACAGATACGCAGTATTTT
TRBD1	NA	TRBV19	18	TRBJ1-1	CASSRTNRGSPLNTEAFF	TGTGCCAGTAGTCGTACCAACAGGGGTTCCCCCTTGAACACTGAAGCTTTCTTT
TRBD2	NA	TRBV7-2	16	TRBJ2-5	CASSLVAGENRGTQYF	TGTGCCAGCAGCTTAGTAGCGGGAGAGAACCGGGGGACCCAGTACTTC
TRBD2	few	TRBV7-3	16	TRBJ2-3	CASSLGLAGSTDTQYF	TGTGCCAGCAGCTTAGGTCTAGCGGGATCGACAGATACGCAGTATTTT
NA	NA	TRBV28	13	TRBJ1-5	CASGLGDIWPQHF	TGTGCCAGCGGGTTGGGGGATATTTGGCCCCAGCATTTT
TRBD1	NA	TRBV7-2	14	TRBJ1-2	CASSQGQGDYGYTF	TGTGCCAGCAGCCAAGGACAGGGCGACTATGGCTACACCTTC
NA	NA	TRBV4-1	18	TRBJ2-3	CASSQGYKPRPRTDTQYF	TGCGCCAGCAGCCAAGGCTATAAGCCACGGCCCCGCACAGATACGCAGTATTTT
NA	NA	TRBV6-4	15	TRBJ2-6	CASSDTSSGANVLTF	TGTGCCAGCAGTGACACTAGCTCTGGGGCCAACGTCCTGACTTTC
NA	few	TRBV6-5	23	TRBJ1-1	CASSYSTFSNRVWEPSMEAEAFF	TGTGCCAGCAGTTACTCGACCTTTAGTAATCGAGTTTGGGAGCCGTCCATGGAGGCTGAAGCTTTCTTT
NA	NA	TRBV21-1	18	TRBJ2-5	CAAPRGNCGRCPRGTQYF	TGTGCCGCTCCTCGGGGTAATTGCGGCCGATGCCCGCGGGGGACCCAGTACTTC
TRBD1	few	TRBV6-2/TRBV6-3	15	TRBJ2-3	CASSDRADGTDTQYF	TGTGCCAGCAGCGACAGGGCGGATGGCACAGATACGCAGTATTTT
NA	NA	TRBV18	13	TRBJ2-7	CASSPGGPYEQYF	TGTGCCAGCTCACCAGGGGGGCCCTACGAGCAGTACTTC
NA	few	TRBV20-1	10	TRBJ2-1	CSARDNEQFF	TGCAGTGCTAGAGATAATGAGCAGTTCTTC
NA	NA	TRBV15	18	TRBJ2-5	CATSRDRTPQGSRETQYF	TGTGCCACCAGCAGAGATCGGACCCCCCAGGGAAGCCGGGAGACCCAGTACTTC
TRBD1	few	TRBV30	15	TRBJ2-7	CAFRTGTGVTYEQYF	TGTGCCTTTAGAACCGGGACAGGGGTTACCTACGAGCAGTACTTC
NA	NA	TRBV6-1	13	TRBJ2-3	CASIGGSGYTQYF	TGTGCCAGCATCGGGGGAAGCGGGTATACGCAGTATTTT
NA	medium-sized	TRBV18	14	TRBJ2-2	CASSLTTNTGELFF	TGTGCCAGCTCACTAACAACGAACACCGGGGAGCTGTTTTTT
TRBD2	few	TRBV6-2/TRBV6-3	15	TRBJ2-3	CASRLAGGHTDTQYF	TGTGCCAGCAGACTAGCGGGAGGGCACACAGATACGCAGTATTTT
NA	NA	TRBV10-3	12	TRBJ2-3	CAISEGTDTQYF	TGTGCCATCAGTGAGGGCACAGATACGCAGTATTTT
NA	NA	TRBV7-3	14	TRBJ2-2	CASSLATNTGELFF	TGTGCCAGCAGCTTAGCGACTAACACCGGGGAGCTGTTTTTT
TRBD1	NA	TRBV7-6	14	TRBJ2-7	CASSSGQGFDEQYF	TGTGCCAGCAGCTCTGGACAGGGCTTCGACGAGCAGTACTTC
NA	NA	TRBV11-3	13	TRBJ2-2	CASSQTNTGELFF	TGTGCCAGCAGCCAGACAAACACCGGGGAGCTGTTTTTT
TRBD2	once	TRBV7-9	18	TRBJ2-3	CASSSDLSWTSGTDTQYF	TGTGCCAGCAGCTCCGATTTAAGCTGGACTAGCGGCACAGATACGCAGTATTTT
NA	NA	TRBV28	14	TRBJ2-1	CASSTSPTYNEQFF	TGTGCCAGCAGTACATCACCTACCTACAATGAGCAGTTCTTC
TRBD2	NA	TRBV5-1	15	TRBJ2-5	CASSPGTSSQETQYF	TGCGCCAGCAGCCCCGGGACTAGCTCCCAAGAGACCCAGTACTTC
TRBD2	NA	TRBV4-1	17	TRBJ2-1	CASSPPPGGSSYNEQFF	TGCGCCAGCAGCCCTCCACCCGGCGGGAGCTCCTACAATGAGCAGTTCTTC
NA	few	TRBV20-1	13	TRBJ2-5	CSATTGRGETQYF	TGCAGTGCAACCACAGGGAGGGGGGAGACCCAGTACTTC
NA	NA	TRBV25-1	15	TRBJ1-1	CASSKTTGPNTEAFF	TGTGCCAGCAGTAAAACGACAGGACCGAACACTGAAGCTTTCTTT
NA	few	TRBV7-2	12	TRBJ1-5	CASGRQDQPQHF	TGTGCCAGCGGCAGGCAGGATCAGCCCCAGCATTTT
TRBD2	NA	TRBV18	15	TRBJ2-3	CASSRGLAGTDTQYF	TGTGCCAGCTCAAGGGGACTAGCGGGCACAGATACGCAGTATTTT
TRBD1	NA	TRBV10-2	15	TRBJ2-1	CASSEQDRTYNEQFF	TGCGCCAGCAGTGAGCAGGACAGGACCTACAATGAGCAGTTCTTC
NA	NA	TRBV6-2/TRBV6-3	17	TRBJ1-2	CASSYSPPRRQPYGYTF	TGTGCCAGCAGTTACTCGCCCCCGAGGCGACAGCCCTATGGCTACACCTTC
TRBD2	NA	TRBV4-2	15	TRBJ2-5	CASSPTSGRQETQYF	TGTGCCAGCAGCCCGACTAGCGGACGACAAGAGACCCAGTACTTC
NA	once	TRBV2	14	TRBJ2-7	CASSEDTGRGEQYF	TGTGCCAGCAGTGAAGACACAGGGAGGGGCGAGCAGTACTTC
NA	NA	TRBV20-1	18	TRBJ2-6	CSAPHGGRTDPGANVLTF	TGCAGTGCTCCTCACGGAGGGCGAACCGACCCCGGGGCCAACGTCCTGACTTTC
TRBD1	NA	TRBV10-3	13	TRBJ1-1	CATGDRGNTEAFF	TGTGCCACCGGGGACAGGGGGAACACTGAAGCTTTCTTT
TRBD2	NA	TRBV20-1	12	TRBJ2-7	CSGPGLVYEQYF	TGCAGTGGACCGGGACTAGTCTACGAGCAGTACTTC
TRBD1	NA	TRBV5-4	16	TRBJ2-2	CASSPMGQVSTGELFF	TGTGCCAGCAGCCCTATGGGACAGGTCAGCACCGGGGAGCTGTTTTTT